The clone carrying this T cell receptor beta chain was counted only a few times. Its target is not known. TCR beta rearrangements were amplified from peripheral blood genomic DNA. This entry belongs to a study of T cell repertoires in aging, cancer and after chemotherapy. Across the whole study: Donors were grouped into six age bands spanning 30 or younger through 70 or older.

The study's findings and limits: Compared with age-matched healthy donors, untreated hematological or solid cancer patients showed higher blood TCR clonality. In cancer patients, declining TCR diversity with age involved lost richness and lost evenness.

A mixed TRB-A/B primer pool amplified rearranged TRB by multiplex touch-down PCR. Via MiXCR, TCRdb re-called the multiplex PCR reads, giving one row per CDR3 protein. The data hold under 6,500 distinct CDR3 sequences, with around two fifths observed a single time. Germline CDR1 is GTSNPN and CDR2 is SVGIG (reference sequence). V lost 3 bases to trimming and J lost 7 bases, with 4 bases between them. This CDR3 has 11 amino acids. Sample: blood. This sequence joins TRBV30 and TRBJ1-6; D is uncertain. The source is a human donor in good health. The CDR3 spells CAWRANSPLHF. The CDR3 region has the DNA TGTGCCTGGAGGGCCAATTCACCCCTCCACTTT.